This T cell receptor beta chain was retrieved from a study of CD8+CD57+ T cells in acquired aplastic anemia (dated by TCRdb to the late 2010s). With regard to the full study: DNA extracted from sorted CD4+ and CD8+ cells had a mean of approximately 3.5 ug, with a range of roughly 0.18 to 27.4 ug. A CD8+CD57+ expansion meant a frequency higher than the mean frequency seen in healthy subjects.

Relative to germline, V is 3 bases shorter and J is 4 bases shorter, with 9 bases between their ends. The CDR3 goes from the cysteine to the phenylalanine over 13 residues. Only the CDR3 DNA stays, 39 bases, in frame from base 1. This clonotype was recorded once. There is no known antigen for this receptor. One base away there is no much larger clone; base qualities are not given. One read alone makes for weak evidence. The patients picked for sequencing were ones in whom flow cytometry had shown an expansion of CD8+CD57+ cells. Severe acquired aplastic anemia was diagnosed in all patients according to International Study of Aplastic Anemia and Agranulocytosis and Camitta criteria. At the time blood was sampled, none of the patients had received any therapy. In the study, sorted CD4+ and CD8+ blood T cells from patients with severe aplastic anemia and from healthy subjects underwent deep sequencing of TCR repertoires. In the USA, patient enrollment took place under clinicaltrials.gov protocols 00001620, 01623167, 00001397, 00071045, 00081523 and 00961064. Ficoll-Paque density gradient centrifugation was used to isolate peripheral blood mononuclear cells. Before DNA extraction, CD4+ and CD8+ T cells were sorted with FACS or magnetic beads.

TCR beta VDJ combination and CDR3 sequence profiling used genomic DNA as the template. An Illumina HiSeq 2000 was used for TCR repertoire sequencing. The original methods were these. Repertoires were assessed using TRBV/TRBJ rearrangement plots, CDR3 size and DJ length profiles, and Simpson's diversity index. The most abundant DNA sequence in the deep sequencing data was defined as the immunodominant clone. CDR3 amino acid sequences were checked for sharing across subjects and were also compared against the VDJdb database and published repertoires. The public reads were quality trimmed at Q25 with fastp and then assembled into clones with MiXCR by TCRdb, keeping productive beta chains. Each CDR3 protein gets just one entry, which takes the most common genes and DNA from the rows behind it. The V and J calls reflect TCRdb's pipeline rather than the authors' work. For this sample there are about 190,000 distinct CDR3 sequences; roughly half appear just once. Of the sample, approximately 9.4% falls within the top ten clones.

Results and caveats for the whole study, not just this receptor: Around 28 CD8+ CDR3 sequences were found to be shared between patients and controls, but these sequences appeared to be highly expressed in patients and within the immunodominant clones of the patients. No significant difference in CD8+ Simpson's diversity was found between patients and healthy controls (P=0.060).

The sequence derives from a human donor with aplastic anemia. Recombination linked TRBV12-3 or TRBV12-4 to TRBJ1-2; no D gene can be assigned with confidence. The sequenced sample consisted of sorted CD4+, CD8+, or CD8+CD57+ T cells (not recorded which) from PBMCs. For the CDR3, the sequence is CASSFPGSYGYTF. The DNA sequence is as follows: TGTGCCAGCAGTTTCCCGGGCTCCTATGGCTACACCTTC.